This T cell receptor (beta chain) was retrieved from a study of shared clonotypes between healthy human individuals. The authors ran the assay at deep level. Produced via immunoSEQ multiplex PCR; TCRdb's table is partial and in-frame only. Altogether 600,000 to 700,000 clones are present, approximately 73% being singletons, with the ten largest covering around 1.8%. The CDR3 is made up of 17 amino acids. The V gene end was trimmed by 4 bases and the J gene end by 5 bases; junction bases not matched to a gene: 11. CDR1 SGHRS and CDR2 YFSETQ come from the germline V gene. The rearrangement links TRBV5-1 to TRBJ2-5; TRBD2 aligns across 13 bases. This TCR came from a woman aged 30 to 39 in good health. Sequenced: memory CD4+ T cells sorted from blood. Stated subset: CD45RA-negative fraction. Written as DNA, the CDR3 is TGCGCCAGCAGCACACAACCAGGGGGACTAGCGGGGGAGACCCAGTACTTC. It encodes CASSTQPGGLAGETQYF.